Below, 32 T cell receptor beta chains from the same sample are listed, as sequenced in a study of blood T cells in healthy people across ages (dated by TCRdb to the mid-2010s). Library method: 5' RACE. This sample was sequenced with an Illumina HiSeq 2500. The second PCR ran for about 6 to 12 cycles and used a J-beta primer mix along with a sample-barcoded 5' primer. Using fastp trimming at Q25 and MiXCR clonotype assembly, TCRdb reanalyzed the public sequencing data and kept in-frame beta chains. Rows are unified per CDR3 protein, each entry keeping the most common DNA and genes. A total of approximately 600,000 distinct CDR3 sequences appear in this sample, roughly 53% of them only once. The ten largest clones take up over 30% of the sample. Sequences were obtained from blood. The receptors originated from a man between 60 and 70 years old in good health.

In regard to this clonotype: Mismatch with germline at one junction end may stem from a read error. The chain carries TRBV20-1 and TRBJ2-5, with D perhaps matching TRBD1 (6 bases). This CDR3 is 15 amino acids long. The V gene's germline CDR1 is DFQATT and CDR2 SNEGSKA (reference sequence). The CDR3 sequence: CSAREGADSQKTQYF. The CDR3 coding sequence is TGCAGTGCTAGAGAGGGTGCGGACAGCCAAAAGACCCAGTACTTC.

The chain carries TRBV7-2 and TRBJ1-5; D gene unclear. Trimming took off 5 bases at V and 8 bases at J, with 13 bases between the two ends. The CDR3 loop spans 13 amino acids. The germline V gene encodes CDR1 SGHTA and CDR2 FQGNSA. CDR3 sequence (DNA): TGTGCCAGCAGCCCCATAAGGGATGAGCCCCAGCATTTT. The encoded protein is CASSPIRDEPQHF.

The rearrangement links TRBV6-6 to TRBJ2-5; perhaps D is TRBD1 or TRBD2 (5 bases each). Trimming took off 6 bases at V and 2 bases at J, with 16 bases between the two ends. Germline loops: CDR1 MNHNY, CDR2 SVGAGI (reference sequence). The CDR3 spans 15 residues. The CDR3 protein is CASSSGATAQETQYF. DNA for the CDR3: TGTGCCAGCAGCAGCGGTGCGACAGCTCAAGAGACCCAGTACTTC.

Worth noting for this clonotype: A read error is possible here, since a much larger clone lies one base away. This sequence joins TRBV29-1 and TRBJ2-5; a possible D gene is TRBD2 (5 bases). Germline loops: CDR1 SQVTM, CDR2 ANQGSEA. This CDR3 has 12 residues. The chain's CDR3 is CGFAGVQETQYF. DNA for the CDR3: TGCGGCTTTGCCGGGGTACAAGAGACCCAGTACTTC. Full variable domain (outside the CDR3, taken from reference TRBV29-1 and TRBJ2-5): SAVISQKPSRDICQRGTSLTIQCQVDSQVTMMFWYRQQPGQSLTLIATANQGSEATYESGFVIDKFPISRPNLTFSTLTVSNMSPEDSSIYLCGFAGVQETQYFGPGTRLLVL.

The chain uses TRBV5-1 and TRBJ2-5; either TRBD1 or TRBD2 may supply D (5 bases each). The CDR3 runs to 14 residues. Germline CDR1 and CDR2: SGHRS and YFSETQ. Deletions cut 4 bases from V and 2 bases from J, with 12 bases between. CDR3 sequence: CASSPGPSQETQYF. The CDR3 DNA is TGCGCCAGCAGCCCGGGACCCTCTCAAGAGACCCAGTACTTC.

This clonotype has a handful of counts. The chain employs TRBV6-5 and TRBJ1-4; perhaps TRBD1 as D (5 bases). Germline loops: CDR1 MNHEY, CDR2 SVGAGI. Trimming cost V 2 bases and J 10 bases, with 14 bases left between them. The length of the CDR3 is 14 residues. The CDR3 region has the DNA TGTGCCAGCAGTTACCGTCACAGGAAGGGAAAACTGTTTTTT. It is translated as CASSYRHRKGKLFF.

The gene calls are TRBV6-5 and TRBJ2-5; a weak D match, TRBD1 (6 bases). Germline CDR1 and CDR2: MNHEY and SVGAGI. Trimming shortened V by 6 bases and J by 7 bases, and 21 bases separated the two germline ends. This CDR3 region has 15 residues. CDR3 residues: CASSPGTGSWGTQYF. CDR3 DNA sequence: TGTGCCAGCAGCCCGGGTACAGGGTCCTGGGGGACCCAGTACTTC.

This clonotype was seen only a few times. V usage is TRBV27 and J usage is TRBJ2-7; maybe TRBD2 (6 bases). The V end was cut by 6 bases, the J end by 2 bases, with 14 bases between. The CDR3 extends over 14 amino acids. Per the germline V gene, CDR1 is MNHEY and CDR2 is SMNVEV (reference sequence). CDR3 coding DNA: TGTGCCAGCAGCGTTGGACGGACTACCTACGAGCAGTACTTC. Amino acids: CASSVGRTTYEQYF.

The CDR3 region is CSGKTGYNEQFF. CDR3 nucleotide sequence: TGCAGCGGAAAGACTGGCTACAATGAGCAGTTCTTC. This chain uses TRBV29-1 with TRBJ2-1; the D is unclear. Trimming stripped 7 bases from V and 3 bases from J, with 10 bases between. CDR3 length: 12 residues. Germline-derived CDR1 and CDR2 are SQVTM and ANQGSEA.

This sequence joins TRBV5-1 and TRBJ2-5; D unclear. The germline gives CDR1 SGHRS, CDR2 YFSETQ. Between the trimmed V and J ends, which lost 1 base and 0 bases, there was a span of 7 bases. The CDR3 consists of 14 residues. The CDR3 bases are TGCGCCAGCAGCTTGTCTCCCGACCAAGAGACCCAGTACTTC. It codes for CASSLSPDQETQYF. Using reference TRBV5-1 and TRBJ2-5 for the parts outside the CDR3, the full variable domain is KAGVTQTPRYLIKTRGQQVTLSCSPISGHRSVSWYQQTPGQGLQFLFEYFSETQRNKGNFPGRFSGRQFSNSRSEMNVSTLELGDSALYLCASSLSPDQETQYFGPGTRLLVL.

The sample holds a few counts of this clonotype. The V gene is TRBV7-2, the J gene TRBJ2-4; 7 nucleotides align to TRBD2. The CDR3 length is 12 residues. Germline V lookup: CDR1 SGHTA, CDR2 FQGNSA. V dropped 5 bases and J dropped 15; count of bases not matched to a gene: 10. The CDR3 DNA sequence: TGTGCCAGCAGCCGCCTGGGAGGGATCGCGTACTTC. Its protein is CASSRLGGIAYF.

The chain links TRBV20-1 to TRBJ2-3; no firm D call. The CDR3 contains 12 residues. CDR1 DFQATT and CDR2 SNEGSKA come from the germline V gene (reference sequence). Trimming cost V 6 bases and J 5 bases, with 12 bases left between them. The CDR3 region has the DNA TGCAGTGCCCACCCTAGAGTAGATACGCAGTATTTT. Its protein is CSAHPRVDTQYF.

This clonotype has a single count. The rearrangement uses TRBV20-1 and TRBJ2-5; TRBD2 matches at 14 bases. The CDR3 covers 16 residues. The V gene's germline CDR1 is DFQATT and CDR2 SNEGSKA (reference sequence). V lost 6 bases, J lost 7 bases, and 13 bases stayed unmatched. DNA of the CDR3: TGCAGTGCCTGGACTAGCGGGGGGACTACGGAGGTGACCCAGTACTTC. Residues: CSAWTSGGTTEVTQYF.

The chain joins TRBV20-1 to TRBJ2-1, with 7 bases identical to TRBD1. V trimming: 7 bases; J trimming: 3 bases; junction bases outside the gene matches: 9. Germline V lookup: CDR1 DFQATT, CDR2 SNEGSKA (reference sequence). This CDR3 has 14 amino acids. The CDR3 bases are TGCAGTGGGGGGACAGACTCTTACTACAATGAGCAGTTCTTC. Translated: CSGGTDSYYNEQFF.

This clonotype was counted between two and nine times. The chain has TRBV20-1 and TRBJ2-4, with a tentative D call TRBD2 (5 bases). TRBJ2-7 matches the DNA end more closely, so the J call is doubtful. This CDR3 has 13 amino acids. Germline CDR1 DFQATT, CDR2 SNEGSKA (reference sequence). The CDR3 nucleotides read TGCAGTGCTAGACGGGGAGTGGGCTACGAGCAGTACTTC. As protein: CSARRGVGYEQYF.

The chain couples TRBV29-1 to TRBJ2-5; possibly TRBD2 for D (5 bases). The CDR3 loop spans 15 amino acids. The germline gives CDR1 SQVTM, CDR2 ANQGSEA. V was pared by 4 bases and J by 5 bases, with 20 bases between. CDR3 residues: CSVANILGPGETQYF. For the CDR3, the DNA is TGCAGCGTTGCTAACATCCTAGGGCCGGGGGAGACCCAGTACTTC.

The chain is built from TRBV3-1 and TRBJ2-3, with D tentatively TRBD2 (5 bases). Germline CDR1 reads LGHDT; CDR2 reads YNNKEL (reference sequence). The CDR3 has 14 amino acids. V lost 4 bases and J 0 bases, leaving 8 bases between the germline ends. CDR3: CASSPSSSTDTQYF. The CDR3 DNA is TGTGCCAGCAGCCCTAGCAGTAGCACAGATACGCAGTATTTT.

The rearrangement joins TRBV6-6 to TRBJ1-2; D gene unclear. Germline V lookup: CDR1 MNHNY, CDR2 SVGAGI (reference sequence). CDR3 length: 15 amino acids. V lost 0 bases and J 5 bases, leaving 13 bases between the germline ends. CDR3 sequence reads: CASSYSVWAEYGYTF. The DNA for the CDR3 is TGTGCCAGCAGTTACTCTGTATGGGCAGAATATGGCTACACCTTC.

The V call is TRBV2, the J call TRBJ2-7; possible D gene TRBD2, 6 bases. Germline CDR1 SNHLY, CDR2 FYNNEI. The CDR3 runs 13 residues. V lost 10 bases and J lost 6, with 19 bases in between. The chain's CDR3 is CANYDPGRGEQYF. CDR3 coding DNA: TGTGCCAACTATGACCCTGGGCGGGGCGAGCAGTACTTC.

In nucleotides, the CDR3 is TGTGCCAGCAGCTTGTCTGGGACTAGGGAGACCCAGTACTTC. Its protein is CASSLSGTRETQYF. The rearrangement links TRBV7-9 to TRBJ2-5, with TRBD2 matching over 8 bases. Germline V lookup: CDR1 SEHNR, CDR2 FQNEAQ (reference sequence). CDR3 length: 14 amino acids. Losses at the gene ends were 3 bases for V and 5 bases for J; bases not matched to a gene: 5.

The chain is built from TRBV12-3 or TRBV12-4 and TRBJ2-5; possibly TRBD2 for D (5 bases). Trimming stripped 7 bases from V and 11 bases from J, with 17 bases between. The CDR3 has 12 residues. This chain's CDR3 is CASNPGWGEQYF. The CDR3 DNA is TGTGCCAGCAACCCCGGATGGGGAGAGCAGTACTTC.

CDR3 sequence: CASTQEHYNEQYF. CDR3 nucleotide sequence: TGTGCCAGCACCCAGGAGCACTACAATGAGCAGTACTTC. The V gene is TRBV6-6, the J gene TRBJ2-5; no reliable D call. The CDR3 covers 13 residues. V was trimmed by 7 bases and J by 11 bases, leaving 20 bases between them. Germline CDR1 and CDR2: MNHNY and SVGAGI (reference sequence).

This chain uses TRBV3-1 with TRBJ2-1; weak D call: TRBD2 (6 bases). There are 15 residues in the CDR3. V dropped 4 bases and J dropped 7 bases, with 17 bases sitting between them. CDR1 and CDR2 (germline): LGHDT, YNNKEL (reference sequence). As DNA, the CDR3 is TGTGCCAGCAGCCCGGGCGGGGAGTCGGATAATGAGCAGTTCTTC. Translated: CASSPGGESDNEQFF.

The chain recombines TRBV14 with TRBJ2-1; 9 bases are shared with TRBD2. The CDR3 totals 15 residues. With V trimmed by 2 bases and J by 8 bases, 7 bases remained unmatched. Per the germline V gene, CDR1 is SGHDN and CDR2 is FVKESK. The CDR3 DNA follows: TGTGCCAGCAGCCAACGTCTAGCGGGGTTGCATGAGCAGTTCTTC. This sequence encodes CASSQRLAGLHEQFF.

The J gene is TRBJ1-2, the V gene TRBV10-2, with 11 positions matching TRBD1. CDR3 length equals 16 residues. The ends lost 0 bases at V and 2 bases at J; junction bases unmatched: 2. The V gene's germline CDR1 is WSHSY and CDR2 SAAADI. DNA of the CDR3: TGCGCCAGCAGTGAGTCCCGGGACAGGGGGAACTATGGCTACACCTTC. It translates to CASSESRDRGNYGYTF.

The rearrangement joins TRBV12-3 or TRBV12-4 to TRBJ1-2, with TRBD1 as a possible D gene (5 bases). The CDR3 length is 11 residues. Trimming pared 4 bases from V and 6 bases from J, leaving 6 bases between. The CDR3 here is CASSWGNGYTF. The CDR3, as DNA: TGTGCCAGCAGTTGGGGGAATGGCTACACCTTC.

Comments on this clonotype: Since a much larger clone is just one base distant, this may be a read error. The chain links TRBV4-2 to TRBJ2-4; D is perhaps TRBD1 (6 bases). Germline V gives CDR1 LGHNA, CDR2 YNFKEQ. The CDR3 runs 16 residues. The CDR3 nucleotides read TGTGCCAGCAGCCAGTACCAGGGGTTAGCCACAAACATTCAGTACTTC. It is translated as CASSQYQGLATNIQYF.

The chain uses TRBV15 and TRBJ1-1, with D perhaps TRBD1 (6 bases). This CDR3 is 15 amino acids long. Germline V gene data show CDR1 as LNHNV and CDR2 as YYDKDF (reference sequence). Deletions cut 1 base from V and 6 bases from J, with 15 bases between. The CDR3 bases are TGTGCCACCAGCAGAGCTGGGGGGCTAGAGGCTGAAGCTTTCTTT. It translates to CATSRAGGLEAEAFF.

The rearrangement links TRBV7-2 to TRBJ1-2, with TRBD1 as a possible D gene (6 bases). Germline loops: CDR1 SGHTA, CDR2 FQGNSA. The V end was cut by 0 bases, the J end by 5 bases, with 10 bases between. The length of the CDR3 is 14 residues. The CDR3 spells CASSLANQGYGYTF. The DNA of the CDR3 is TGTGCCAGCAGCTTAGCTAACCAGGGGTATGGCTACACCTTC.

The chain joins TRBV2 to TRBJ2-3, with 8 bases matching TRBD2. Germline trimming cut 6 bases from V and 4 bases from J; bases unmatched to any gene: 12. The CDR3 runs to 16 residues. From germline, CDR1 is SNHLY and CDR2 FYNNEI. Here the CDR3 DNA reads TGTGCCAGCAGGGCTCTTAACGGGGGGGCTCCAGATACGCAGTATTTT. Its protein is CASRALNGGAPDTQYF.

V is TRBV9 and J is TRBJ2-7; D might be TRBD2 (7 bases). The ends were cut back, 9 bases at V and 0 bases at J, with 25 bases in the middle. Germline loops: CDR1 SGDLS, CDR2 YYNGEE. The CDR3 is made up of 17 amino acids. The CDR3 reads CAMRITSGGARSYEQYF. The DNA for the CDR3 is TGTGCCATGCGGATTACTAGTGGGGGGGCCCGCTCCTACGAGCAGTACTTC.

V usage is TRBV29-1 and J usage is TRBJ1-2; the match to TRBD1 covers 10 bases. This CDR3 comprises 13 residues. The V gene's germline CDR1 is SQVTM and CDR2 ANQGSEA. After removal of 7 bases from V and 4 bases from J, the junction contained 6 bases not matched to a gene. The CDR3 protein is CSGGDRGLYGYTF. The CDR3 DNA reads TGCAGCGGCGGAGACAGGGGGCTCTATGGCTACACCTTC.